One sample yielded the 10 T cell receptor beta chains listed below, sequenced in a study of T-cell reconstitution after alpha-beta-depleted transplantation in children. Molecular barcoding with unique molecular identifiers was used for the TCRbeta library. A single record per CDR3 protein comes from TCRdb applying MiXCR to the PCR reads. Of some 200,000 distinct CDR3 sequences listed, roughly 6.3% are singletons. Sequenced material: PBMCs, taken before TCRalphabeta/CD19-depleted stem cell transplant. The receptors were gathered from a girl in the first two years of life with combined immunodeficiency, due to receive a stem cell transplant.

This clonotype has a handful of counts. The chain has TRBV5-5 and TRBJ2-3; D remains ambiguous. Germline-derived CDR1 and CDR2 are SGHKS and YYEKEE (reference sequence). Deletions cut 2 bases from V and 6 bases from J, with 7 bases between. The CDR3 runs to 12 residues. CDR3 coding DNA: TGTGCCAGCAGCTTTACCTTGGATACGCAGTATTTT. Its protein is CASSFTLDTQYF.

This clonotype has a count of ten or more. V usage is TRBV3-1 and J usage is TRBJ2-5; D might be TRBD1 (6 bases). The CDR3 runs to 14 residues. Trimming cost V 4 bases and J 4 bases, with 13 bases left between them. CDR1 and CDR2 from the germline V gene are LGHDT and YNNKEL (reference sequence). CDR3 loop: CASSLNLGAETQYF. DNA for the CDR3: TGTGCCAGCAGCCTTAACCTGGGGGCAGAGACCCAGTACTTC.

Ten or more counts support this clonotype. The chain uses TRBV5-1 and TRBJ2-5; 13 nucleotides match TRBD2. V trimming: 7 bases; J trimming: 3 bases; junction bases outside the gene matches: 3. The CDR3 is 14 residues long. CDR1 is SGHRS and CDR2 is YFSETQ in the germline V gene. The CDR3 loop reads CASGLAGAEETQYF. The CDR3 DNA reads as TGCGCCAGCGGACTAGCGGGGGCGGAAGAGACCCAGTACTTC.

This clonotype was detected many times. The CDR3 DNA reads as TGTGCCAGCAGCTTAGACCGGACTTCAGCTCACGTC. Encoded protein: CASSLDRTSAHV. The chain recombines TRBV11-3 with TRBJ2-7; D is possibly TRBD2 (5 bases). CDR1 is SGHNT, CDR2 YENEEA, per germline. The CDR3 loop spans 12 amino acids.

This clonotype occurred many times. This chain uses TRBV12-3 or TRBV12-4 with TRBJ2-3; 7 bases agree with TRBD2. V trimming: 3 bases; J trimming: 2 bases; junction bases outside the gene matches: 5. The CDR3 length is 15 residues. CDR3 bases: TGTGCCAGCAGTTTTCGCGGGGGATCCACAGATACGCAGTATTTT. As protein: CASSFRGGSTDTQYF.

The chain recombines TRBV7-2 with TRBJ2-7, with a tentative D call TRBD1 (5 bases). CDR1 is SGHTA and CDR2 is FQGNSA in the germline V gene. With 2 bases removed from V and 1 base from J, the gap between germline ends came to 18 bases. This CDR3 comprises 17 residues. CDR3 in amino acids: CASSLLLGVGLSYEQYF. CDR3 bases: TGTGCCAGCAGCTTACTATTAGGGGTGGGTCTATCCTACGAGCAGTACTTC. Supplemented by reference TRBV7-2 and TRBJ2-7, the full variable domain reads GAGVSQSPSNKVTEKGKDVELRCDPISGHTALYWYRQSLGQGLEFLIYFQGNSAPDKSGLPSDRFSAERTGGSVSTLTIQRTQQEDSAVYLCASSLLLGVGLSYEQYFGPGTRLTVT.

The table lists this clonotype with many counts. This chain connects TRBV4-3 to TRBJ2-7; 11 bases line up with TRBD2. This CDR3 is built from 16 residues. Germline V gene lookup returns CDR1 LGHNA and CDR2 YSLEER. V was clipped by 3 bases and J by 3 bases; unmatched bases: 7. The CDR3 bases are TGCGCCAGCAGCCAGCACAGGGGACTAGCGGTCTACGAGCAGTACTTC. Translation: CASSQHRGLAVYEQYF.

This clonotype has at least ten counts. The J gene is TRBJ2-1, the V gene TRBV12-3 or TRBV12-4; D may be TRBD2 (6 bases). The CDR3 length is 15 residues. Trimming left V 6 bases short and J 4 bases short, with 16 bases between. The CDR3 DNA follows: TGTGCCAGCAGCAGATCTAGCGAGGGTTACAATGAGCAGTTCTTC. It yields the protein CASSRSSEGYNEQFF.

Ten or more counts support this clonotype. The chain joins TRBV3-1 to TRBJ2-7, with D hard to call. The CDR3 runs to 12 residues. Germline V gives CDR1 LGHDT, CDR2 YNNKEL (reference sequence). The V gene lost 5 bases and the J gene lost 0 bases, with 5 bases spanning the gap. CDR3 coding DNA: TGTGCCAGCAGCGCGAGCTCCTACGAGCAGTACTTC. Its translation is CASSASSYEQYF.

This clonotype was seen ten or more times. CDR3 in amino acids: CASSQGTNTGELFF. The CDR3, as DNA: TGCGCCAGCAGCCAAGGAACGAACACCGGGGAGCTGTTTTTT. V is TRBV4-3 and J is TRBJ2-2; D gene unclear. Germline values: CDR1 LGHNA, CDR2 YSLEER. Trimming stripped 1 base from V and 0 bases from J, with 3 bases between. CDR3 length: 14 residues.